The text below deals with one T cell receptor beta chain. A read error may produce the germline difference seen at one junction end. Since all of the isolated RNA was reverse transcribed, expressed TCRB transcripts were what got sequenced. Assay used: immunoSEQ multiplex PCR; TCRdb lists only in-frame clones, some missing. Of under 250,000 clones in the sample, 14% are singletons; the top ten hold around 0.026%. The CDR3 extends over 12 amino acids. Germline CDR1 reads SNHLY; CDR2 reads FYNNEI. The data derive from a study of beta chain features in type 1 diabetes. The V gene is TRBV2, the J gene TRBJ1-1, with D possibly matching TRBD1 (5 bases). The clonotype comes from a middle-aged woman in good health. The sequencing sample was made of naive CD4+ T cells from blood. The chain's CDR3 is CASNEQVNNAFF. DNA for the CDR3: TGTGCCAGCAATGAACAGGTGAACAACGCTTTCTTT.